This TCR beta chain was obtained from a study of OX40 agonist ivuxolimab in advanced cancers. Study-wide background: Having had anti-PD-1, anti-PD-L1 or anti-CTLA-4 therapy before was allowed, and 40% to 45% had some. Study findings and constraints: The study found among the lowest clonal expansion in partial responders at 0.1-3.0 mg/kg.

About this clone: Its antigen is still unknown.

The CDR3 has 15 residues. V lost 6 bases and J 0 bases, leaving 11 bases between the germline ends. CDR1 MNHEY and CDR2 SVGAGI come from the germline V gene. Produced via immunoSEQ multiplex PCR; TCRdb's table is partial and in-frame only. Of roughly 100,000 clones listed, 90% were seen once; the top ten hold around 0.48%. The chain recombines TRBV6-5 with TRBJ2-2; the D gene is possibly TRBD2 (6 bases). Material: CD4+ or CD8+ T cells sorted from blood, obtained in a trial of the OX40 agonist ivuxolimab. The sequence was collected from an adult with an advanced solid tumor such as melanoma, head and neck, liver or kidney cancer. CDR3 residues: CASRRGSANTGELFF. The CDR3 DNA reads TGTGCCAGCAGACGGGGGTCCGCGAACACCGGGGAGCTGTTTTTT.